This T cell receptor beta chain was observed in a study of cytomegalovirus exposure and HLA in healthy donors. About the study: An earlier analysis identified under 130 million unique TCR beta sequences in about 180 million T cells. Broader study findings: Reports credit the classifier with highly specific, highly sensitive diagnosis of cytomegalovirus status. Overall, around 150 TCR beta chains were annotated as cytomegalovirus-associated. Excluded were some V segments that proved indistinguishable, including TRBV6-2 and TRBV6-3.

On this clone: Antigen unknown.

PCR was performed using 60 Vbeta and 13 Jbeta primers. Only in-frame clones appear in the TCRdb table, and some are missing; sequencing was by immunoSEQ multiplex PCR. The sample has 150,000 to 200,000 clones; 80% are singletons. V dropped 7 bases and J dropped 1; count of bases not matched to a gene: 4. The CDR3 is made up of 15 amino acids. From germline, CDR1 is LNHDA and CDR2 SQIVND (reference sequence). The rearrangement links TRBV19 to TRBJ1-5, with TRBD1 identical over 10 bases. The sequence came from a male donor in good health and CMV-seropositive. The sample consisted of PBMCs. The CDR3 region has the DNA TGTGCCAGTAACCGACAGGGGGCGAGCAATCAGCCCCAGCATTTT. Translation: CASNRQGASNQPQHF.